This TCR beta chain was retrieved from a study of CD8+CD57+ T cells in acquired aplastic anemia (dated by TCRdb to the late 2010s). For the study in its entirety: DNA extracted from sorted CD4+ and CD8+ cells had a mean of around 3.3 ug, with a range of roughly 0.19 to 27.4 ug. Study-wide findings and limitations: Although 25 to 30 CD8+ CDR3 sequences were shared by patients and controls, these sequences appeared highly expressed in patients and within the immunodominant clones of patients. Patients and healthy controls showed no significant difference in CD8+ Simpson's diversity (P=0.060).

The CDR3 contains 14 residues, cysteine and phenylalanine counted. The retained sequence is limited to the CDR3, 42 bases, with the frame set at the first base. For this chain, trimming is 1 base at the V end and 10 bases at the J end, and the number of junction bases without a gene match is 5. From the germline V gene (reference sequence), CDR1 is DFQATT and CDR2 is SNEGSKA. TCR repertoires of sorted CD4+ and CD8+ blood T cells from severe aplastic anemia patients and healthy subjects were deep-sequenced in the study. Ficoll-Paque density gradient centrifugation was used to isolate peripheral blood mononuclear cells. Before DNA extraction, CD4+ and CD8+ T cells were sorted by FACS or by magnetic beads. Worth noting for this clonotype: Its antigen is not yet known. No clone much larger than this one lies a single base away; base qualities are absent.

Profiling of TCR beta VDJ combinations and CDR3 sequences used genomic DNA as the template. TCR repertoire sequencing was run on an Illumina HiSeq 2000. The authors' analysis ran thus. TRBV/TRBJ rearrangement plots, CDR3 size and DJ length profiles, and Simpson's diversity index were used to assess repertoires. Whichever DNA sequence was most abundant in the deep sequencing data was defined as the immunodominant clone. CDR3 amino acid sequences were screened for sharing across subjects and compared with published repertoires and the VDJdb database. The public reads were quality trimmed at Q25 with fastp and then assembled into clones with MiXCR by TCRdb, keeping productive beta chains. Each entry is one CDR3 protein sequence, shown with its most common DNA and genes. The V and J calls shown here were made by TCRdb, not taken from the authors' results. The sample table lists 150,000 to 200,000 distinct CDR3 sequences, 64% of them with a count of one. About 45% of the sample lies in the top ten.

This chain joins TRBV20-1 to TRBJ1-6; TRBD1 fits 9 bases in the junction. The sequence was obtained from a human donor with severe aplastic anemia or a healthy control (not recorded which). Specimen: sorted CD4+, CD8+, or CD8+CD57+ T cells (not recorded which) from PBMCs. The CDR3 protein: CSARVGQGRSPLHF. The DNA reads as follows: TGCAGTGCTAGAGTGGGACAGGGTCGCTCACCCCTCCACTTT.